The 14 T cell receptor beta chains reported below all come from one sample, sequenced in a study of molecular identifiers for immune sequencing clone quantification (dated by TCRdb to 2016 to 2019). Library construction relied on PCR. Sequencing took place on an Illumina HiSeq 4000. Clones were called with MiXCR by TCRdb after fastp trimmed the public reads at Q25, and only in-frame beta chains were retained. CDR3 protein sequences are deduplicated, and each keeps its most common genes and DNA. The table for this sample lists 62,000 or so distinct CDR3 sequences; less than 20% of them were counted only once. Together, the top ten hold nearly 1.5% of the sample. Sequencing used naive CD8+ T cells from blood, with Jurkat cell RNA spiked in. The cell subset or site label corresponds to: FACS-sorted CD8+CD4-CCR7+CD45RA+ naive T cells. All receptors come from a human donor in good health. Some libraries in this study had Jurkat cell RNA spiked in.

About this clonotype: A read error may explain this, as a much larger clone is one base away. This chain connects TRBV2 to TRBJ2-5; TRBD2 matches at 8 bases. V was pared by 8 bases and J by 3 bases, with 11 bases of the junction left unmatched. Germline lookup yields CDR1 SNHLY and CDR2 FYNNEI. The CDR3 is 15 residues long. The chain's CDR3 is CASLGRREEKETQYF. The CDR3, as DNA: TGTGCCAGCTTGGGGCGGCGGGAGGAAAAAGAGACCCAGTACTTC.

This clonotype appeared many times. The chain couples TRBV6-1 to TRBJ1-1; tentatively, D is TRBD1 (6 bases). Per germline, CDR1 MNHNS and CDR2 SASEGT. CDR3 length equals 16 residues. Between the trimmed V and J ends, which lost 8 bases and 0 bases, there was a span of 19 bases. CDR3 in DNA: TGTGCCAGCCGTACAGGGCGCTACGTAATGAACACTGAAGCTTTCTTT. Its translation: CASRTGRYVMNTEAFF.

This clonotype was detected only a few times. This may be a read error: a much more frequent sequence differs by one nucleotide. This chain joins TRBV6-2 or TRBV6-3 and TRBJ1-1; D is unresolved. CDR1 MNHEY and CDR2 SVGEGT come from the germline V gene. Trimming stripped 6 bases from V and 1 base from J, with 15 bases between. The CDR3 length is 15 residues. The CDR3: CASRREVGENTEAFF. CDR3 sequence (DNA): TGTGCCAGCAGAAGAGAGGTCGGAGAGAACACTGAAGCTTTCTTT.

In this sample, this clonotype turned up many times. The chain uses TRBV25-1 and TRBJ2-7; D remains ambiguous. Deletions cut 1 base from V and 7 bases from J, with 8 bases between. This CDR3 contains 12 residues. Germline lookup yields CDR1 MGHDK and CDR2 SYGVNS. The CDR3 spells CASSESPWEQYF. CDR3 bases: TGTGCCAGCAGTGAATCCCCCTGGGAGCAGTACTTC.

This clonotype was seen only a few times. V is TRBV28 and J is TRBJ1-2, with TRBD1 matching over 8 bases. There are 18 residues in the CDR3. The ends lost 5 bases at V and 0 bases at J; junction bases unmatched: 14. Germline CDR1 is MDHEN and CDR2 is SYDVKM. Here the CDR3 DNA reads TGTGCCAGCAGTCCATCGATCTTGGACAGGGTAGCTAACTATGGCTACACCTTC. The encoded protein is CASSPSILDRVANYGYTF.

The rearrangement uses TRBV9 and TRBJ1-4; D not certain. The germline gives CDR1 SGDLS, CDR2 YYNGEE. V gave up 5 bases and J gave up 6 bases, with 11 bases separating them. The CDR3 runs to 13 residues. The CDR3 DNA is TGTGCCAGCAGGGGGAATTTGGATGAAAAACTGTTTTTT. The encoded protein is CASRGNLDEKLFF.

In the case of this clonotype: This sequence may be a read error, since a much larger clone differs from it by one base. The V and J genes are TRBV27 and TRBJ2-1; 10 nucleotides line up with TRBD2. The CDR3 runs 15 residues. Germline CDR1 MNHEY, CDR2 SMNVEV (reference sequence). CDR3: CASSPGSSGGHERFF. The DNA for the CDR3 is TGTGCCAGCAGCCCAGGGTCTAGCGGGGGCCATGAGCGGTTCTTC.

This clonotype was counted ten times or more. The CDR3 region is CASAAGHEQYF. CDR3 DNA sequence: TGTGCCTCAGCAGCTGGCCACGAGCAGTACTTC. This chain joins TRBV7-2 and TRBJ2-7; D is undetermined. V was shortened by 11 bases and J by 5 bases, with 13 bases between the two germline ends. The length of the CDR3 is 11 residues. Germline V gene lookup returns CDR1 SGHTA and CDR2 FQGNSA.

Remarks on this clonotype: This may come from a read error, since a much larger clone is one base off. The chain couples TRBV27 to TRBJ2-7; no reliable D call. Germline lookup yields CDR1 MNHEY and CDR2 SMNVEV (reference sequence). This CDR3 has 15 amino acids. The CDR3 reads CASRLSIAGFREQYF. CDR3 DNA: TGTGCCAGCAGGTTATCGATTGCCGGGTTCCGGGAGCAGTACTTC.

Worth noting for this clonotype: This may arise from a read error, as a much more abundant clone is one base away. This chain links TRBV7-9 with TRBJ2-1, with D hard to call. Germline V gene sequence: CDR1 SEHNR, CDR2 FQNEAQ (reference sequence). This CDR3 is built from 16 residues. The CDR3 protein is CVSSPRVTVSYNEQFF. CDR3 DNA: TGTGTCAGCAGCCCAAGGGTAACTGTCTCCTACAATGAGCAGTTCTTC.

This clonotype showed up many times. V and J are TRBV13 and TRBJ2-1; D call uncertain. Germline CDR1 and CDR2: PRHDT and FYEKMQ (reference sequence). Trimming removed 1 base at V and 3 bases at J, with 10 bases between. This CDR3 spans 15 amino acids. CDR3 protein: CASSLEDNIYNEQFF. DNA of the CDR3: TGTGCCAGCAGCTTAGAAGACAATATCTACAATGAGCAGTTCTTC.

With respect to this clonotype: It may be a read error: a sequence one base away is much more abundant. V and J are TRBV2 and TRBJ1-2; the D gene is possibly TRBD1 (5 bases). The CDR3 length is 15 residues. Germline values: CDR1 SNHLY, CDR2 FYNNEI. The CDR3 DNA follows: TGTGCCAGCAGTGTTACCGGGACGCCAGACTATGGCAACACCTTC. This sequence encodes CASSVTGTPDYGNTF.

Notes on this clonotype: One base away lies a much larger clone, so this may be a sequencing read error. The rearrangement joins TRBV9 to TRBJ2-1; 7 bases match TRBD2. Looked up from germline, CDR1 is SGDLS and CDR2 is YYNGEE. This CDR3 contains 15 residues. J lost 7 bases, V lost 3 bases, and 10 bases had no gene match. The CDR3 reads CASSEPRTSMNEQFF. The CDR3 DNA reads as TGTGCCAGCAGCGAACCCCGGACTAGTATGAATGAGCAGTTCTTC.

Concerning this clonotype: A much more abundant neighbour one base away suggests this may be a read error. The rearrangement joins TRBV29-1 to TRBJ2-7; TRBD2 aligns across 12 bases. J was trimmed by 2 bases and V by 7 bases; bases with no gene match: 6. The CDR3 totals 14 residues. The germline CDR1 and CDR2 sequences are SQVTM and ANQGSEA. The chain's CDR3 is CSAVGLAGTYEQYF. CDR3 nucleotide sequence: TGCAGCGCGGTGGGACTAGCGGGTACCTACGAGCAGTACTTC.